The 21 T cell receptor beta chains in this list originate from one sample, sequenced in a study of technical replicates of blood from a handful of donors. Profiling relied on immunoSEQ multiplex PCR, and the TCRdb table lists in-frame clones only, not all of them. The sample lists over 80,000 clones, around 96% seen once, with approximately 0.33% in the top ten. Input material: T cells isolated from PBMCs. All receptors come from a human donor in good health.

V is TRBV9 and J is TRBJ2-7, with 9 bases that match TRBD2. Germline V gives CDR1 SGDLS, CDR2 YYNGEE. The V gene end was trimmed by 3 bases and the J gene end by 4 bases; junction bases not matched to a gene: 8. This CDR3 comprises 15 residues. The CDR3 sequence is CASSAIAGEGYEQYF. In nucleotides, the CDR3 is TGTGCCAGCAGCGCGATAGCGGGAGAAGGTTACGAGCAGTACTTC.

The rearrangement links TRBV19 to TRBJ2-3; TRBD2 matches 7 bases. In germline, CDR1 is LNHDA, CDR2 SQIVND (reference sequence). The J segment lost 8 bases and the V segment lost 0 bases, leaving 5 bases of the junction unmatched. This CDR3 comprises 14 residues. CDR3 nucleotide sequence: TGTGCCAGTAGTATAGAGCGGGAGTCGAGTACGCAGTATTTT. Its protein product is CASSIERESSTQYF.

The rearrangement links TRBV5-6 to TRBJ2-2; D is possibly TRBD1 (5 bases). The CDR3 extends over 16 amino acids. Germline lookup yields CDR1 SGHDT and CDR2 YYEEEE. Trimming took off 5 bases at V and 2 bases at J, with 16 bases between the two ends. The CDR3 nucleotides are TGTGCCAGCAGTCTGGACACCCTACTAAACACCGGGGAGCTGTTTTTT. Amino acid sequence: CASSLDTLLNTGELFF.

The rearrangement links TRBV9 to TRBJ2-5, with 14 bases fitting TRBD2. This CDR3 is 16 amino acids long. J lost 5 bases, V lost 4 bases, and 7 bases had no gene match. CDR1 is SGDLS, CDR2 YYNGEE, per germline. The CDR3 reads CASSPRTSGRRETQYF. The DNA for the CDR3 is TGTGCCAGCAGCCCCCGGACTAGCGGGAGGAGGGAGACCCAGTACTTC.

The rearrangement uses TRBV6-1 and TRBJ2-1; TRBD2 agrees at 11 bases. The CDR3 covers 15 residues. In germline, CDR1 is MNHNS, CDR2 SASEGT. Trimming removed 11 bases from V and 6 bases from J; junction bases left unmatched: 12. For the CDR3, the DNA is TGTGCCGGAGCCTACACTAGCGGGAGTATCAATGAGCAGTTCTTC. Translation gives CAGAYTSGSINEQFF.

The V call is TRBV5-1, the J call TRBJ1-2, with D unclear. Germline V lookup: CDR1 SGHRS, CDR2 YFSETQ. Trimming left V 0 bases short and J 7 bases short, with 13 bases between. This CDR3 comprises 14 residues. CDR3 amino acids: CASSLALEGAGYTF. CDR3 in DNA: TGCGCCAGCAGCTTGGCCTTAGAGGGCGCTGGCTACACCTTC.

The rearrangement uses TRBV30 and TRBJ2-1; TRBD1 might be the D (6 bases). The CDR3 is 14 residues long. V was trimmed by 1 base and J by 4 bases, leaving 11 bases between them. Germline values: CDR1 GTSNPN, CDR2 SVGIG (reference sequence). For the CDR3, the DNA is TGTGCCTGGAGTGGAGGAAGGGGGTACAATGAGCAGTTCTTC. This codes for CAWSGGRGYNEQFF.

The chain couples TRBV4-3 to TRBJ2-5; 7 positions match TRBD1. The CDR3 is 15 amino acids. The germline gives CDR1 LGHNA, CDR2 YSLEER. After removal of 3 bases from V and 1 base from J, the junction contained 5 bases not matched to a gene. The CDR3 nucleotides are TGCGCCAGCAGCCATTTTACAGGGGTCCAAGAGACCCAGTACTTC. Its translation: CASSHFTGVQETQYF.

Here the CDR3 reads CASGFIQYF. The CDR3 nucleotides are TGTGCCTCCGGTTTCATTCAGTACTTC. This rearrangement joins TRBV6-5 to TRBJ2-4; D gene unclear. The CDR3 loop spans 9 amino acids. Trimming removed 11 bases at V and 9 bases at J, with 8 bases between. The germline V gene encodes CDR1 MNHEY and CDR2 SVGAGI.

This chain links TRBV5-1 with TRBJ1-1; no clear D. This CDR3 has 13 residues. CDR1 SGHRS and CDR2 YFSETQ come from the germline V gene. Deletions cut 0 bases from V and 3 bases from J, with 6 bases between. The CDR3 DNA reads TGCGCCAGCAGCTTGGAACAGTACACTGAAGCTTTCTTT. Its translation: CASSLEQYTEAFF.

The chain links TRBV10-1 to TRBJ2-2; TRBD2 is a possible D gene (5 bases). CDR1 and CDR2 (germline): WNHNN, SYGVQD (reference sequence). The V end lost 1 base, the J end lost 5 bases, and 14 bases lay between the germline ends. The CDR3 extends over 16 amino acids. The CDR3 loop reads CASSEYEGGRTGELFF. Written as DNA, the CDR3 is TGCGCCAGCAGTGAGTATGAGGGCGGCAGGACCGGGGAGCTGTTTTTT.

The chain has TRBV11-3 and TRBJ1-1; TRBD1 matches 11 bases. After removal of 6 bases from V and 5 bases from J, the junction contained 5 bases not matched to a gene. This CDR3 has 14 amino acids. Germline CDR1 reads SGHNT; CDR2 reads YENEEA. Here the CDR3 reads CASSSDRGRTEAFF. CDR3 bases: TGTGCCAGCAGTTCGGACAGGGGGCGAACTGAAGCTTTCTTT.

The count of this clone is one. The gene calls are TRBV6-6 and TRBJ1-2, with D uncertain. Trimming removed 1 base from V and 5 bases from J, with 11 bases in between. From germline, CDR1 is MNHNY and CDR2 SVGAGI (reference sequence). The CDR3 runs to 14 residues. CDR3 in amino acids: CASSYYTPEYGYTF. The CDR3 DNA reads TGTGCCAGCAGTTACTACACCCCTGAATATGGCTACACCTTC.

V is TRBV7-2 and J is TRBJ2-3; tentative D call: TRBD2 (6 bases). CDR3 size: 15 residues. The ends were cut back, 5 bases at V and 0 bases at J, with 12 bases in the middle. Germline V CDR1 and CDR2: SGHTA, FQGNSA. In nucleotides, the CDR3 is TGTGCCAGCAGCCTTAGCGGCCATAGCACAGATACGCAGTATTTT. It yields the protein CASSLSGHSTDTQYF. Drawing the rest from reference TRBV7-2 and TRBJ2-3, the complete variable domain is GAGVSQSPSNKVTEKGKDVELRCDPISGHTALYWYRQSLGQGLEFLIYFQGNSAPDKSGLPSDRFSAERTGGSVSTLTIQRTQQEDSAVYLCASSLSGHSTDTQYFGPGTRLTVL.

The chain is built from TRBV6-6 and TRBJ2-5, with TRBD2 as a possible D gene (5 bases). This CDR3 comprises 15 residues. Germline V gene lookup returns CDR1 MNHNY and CDR2 SVGAGI (reference sequence). V was cut by 6 bases and J by 2 bases, with 16 bases left in between. The CDR3: CASSPLGELQETQYF. The CDR3 DNA reads as TGTGCCAGCAGCCCACTAGGTGAACTTCAAGAGACCCAGTACTTC.

The CDR3 region is CASSLSSGRAEQYF. CDR3 bases: TGTGCCAGCAGTTTATCTAGCGGGAGAGCCGAGCAGTACTTC. This chain connects TRBV28 to TRBJ2-7; 10 bases are a match to TRBD2. Germline V CDR1 and CDR2: MDHEN, SYDVKM. CDR3 size: 14 residues. V dropped 1 base and J dropped 6; count of bases not matched to a gene: 3.

This chain links TRBV30 with TRBJ1-4, with D maybe TRBD1 (5 bases). Trimming removed 0 bases from V and 5 bases from J, with 10 bases in between. Germline loops: CDR1 GTSNPN, CDR2 SVGIG (reference sequence). This CDR3 is built from 14 residues. For the CDR3, the DNA is TGTGCCTGGAGTGTAGGGGTAGAGAATGAAAAACTGTTTTTT. It specifies CAWSVGVENEKLFF.

The genes are TRBV2 and TRBJ1-3, with D tentatively TRBD1 (6 bases). This CDR3 has 14 residues. Germline loops: CDR1 SNHLY, CDR2 FYNNEI. The germline V and J ends were trimmed by 5 bases and 5 bases, with 13 bases remaining between them. DNA for the CDR3: TGTGCCAGCAGTTACAGGGTGGAAAGAAACACCATATATTTT. This gives the protein CASSYRVERNTIYF.

CDR3 loop: CASSSRTASYEQYF. The DNA of the CDR3 is TGTGCCAGCAGCTCGCGGACTGCCTCCTACGAGCAGTACTTC. The chain uses TRBV11-3 and TRBJ2-7, with D possibly matching TRBD2 (5 bases). Trimming removed 4 bases from V and 0 bases from J, with 10 bases in between. This CDR3 region has 14 residues. CDR1 and CDR2 (germline): SGHNT, YENEEA.

The chain couples TRBV14 to TRBJ1-2; 7 nucleotides match TRBD1. V trimming: 0 bases; J trimming: 6 bases; junction bases outside the gene matches: 16. This CDR3 region has 18 residues. From germline, CDR1 is SGHDN and CDR2 FVKESK. The CDR3 spells CASSQDKAGTADDHGYTF. Here the CDR3 DNA reads TGTGCCAGCAGCCAAGATAAGGCGGGGACAGCAGATGATCATGGCTACACCTTC.

This clone has only one observation. The CDR3 DNA reads TGTGCCAGTAATCGGCAGCCCCAGCATTTT. The encoded protein is CASNRQPQHF. The chain joins TRBV19 to TRBJ1-5; D unresolved. The CDR3 loop spans 10 amino acids. Trimming took off 7 bases at V and 7 bases at J, with 5 bases between the two ends. Germline V gene sequence: CDR1 LNHDA, CDR2 SQIVND (reference sequence).